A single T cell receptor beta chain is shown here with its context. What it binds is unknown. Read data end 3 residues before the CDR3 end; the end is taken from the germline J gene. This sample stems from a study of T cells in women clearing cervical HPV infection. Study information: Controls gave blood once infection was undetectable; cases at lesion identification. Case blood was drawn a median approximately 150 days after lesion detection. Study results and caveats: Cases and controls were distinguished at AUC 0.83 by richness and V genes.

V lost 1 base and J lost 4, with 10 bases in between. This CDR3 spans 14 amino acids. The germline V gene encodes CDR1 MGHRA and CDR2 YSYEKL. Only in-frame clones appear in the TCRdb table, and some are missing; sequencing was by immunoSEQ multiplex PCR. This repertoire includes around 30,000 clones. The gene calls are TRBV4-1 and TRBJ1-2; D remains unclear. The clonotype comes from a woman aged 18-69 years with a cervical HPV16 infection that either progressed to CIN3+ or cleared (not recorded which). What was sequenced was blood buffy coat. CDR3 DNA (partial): TGCGCCAGCAGCCAAGGTGCCAGGATCTATGGC. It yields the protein CASSQGARIYG. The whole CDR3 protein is CASSQGARIYGYTF.